Shown below are 30 T cell receptor beta chains from a single sample sequenced in a study of CD8+ T cells in alopecia areata. Treatment of the sample: oral pan-JAK inhibitor, 5-10 mg twice daily. TCR sequencing used cDNA made by reverse transcription of extracted RNA. The protocol was immunoSEQ multiplex PCR, while the TCRdb copy is restricted to in-frame clones and leaves out a portion. The table has some 150,000 clones, 45% to 60% seen once. The sequences come from CD8+ T cells sorted from blood, collected at week 4, from a patient treated with tofacitinib. All receptors derive from a human donor with alopecia areata.

The chain links TRBV2 to TRBJ1-6; 11 nucleotides align to TRBD1. Germline trimming cut 6 bases from V and 7 bases from J; bases unmatched to any gene: 8. The CDR3 is 16 residues long. From germline, CDR1 is SNHLY and CDR2 FYNNEI. In DNA, the CDR3 is TGTGCCAGCAGCCTGAGGGACAGGGGGACAAATTCACCCCTCCACTTT. It codes for CASSLRDRGTNSPLHF.

The chain has TRBV29-1 and TRBJ2-1; unclear D gene. Trimming stripped 4 bases from V and 3 bases from J, with 19 bases between. CDR3 length equals 16 residues. Per germline, CDR1 SQVTM and CDR2 ANQGSEA. This chain's CDR3 is CSVVFTEDTIYNEQFF. The CDR3 DNA reads as TGCAGCGTTGTGTTTACTGAAGACACAATCTACAATGAGCAGTTCTTC.

DNA for the CDR3: TGTGCCTGGTTTACCGGGATCGAGCAGTACTTC. It codes for CAWFTGIEQYF. This chain joins TRBV30 and TRBJ2-7; D possibly corresponds to TRBD2 (5 bases). V shed 5 bases and J shed 6 bases, with 11 bases lying between them. From germline, CDR1 is GTSNPN and CDR2 SVGIG (reference sequence). CDR3 size: 11 residues.

The chain combines TRBV18 with TRBJ2-7; D may be TRBD2 (6 bases). The CDR3 consists of 17 residues. V was pared by 2 bases and J by 5 bases, with 22 bases between. Germline V gives CDR1 KGHSH, CDR2 LQKENI. As DNA, the CDR3 is TGTGCCAGCTCACCAATTAAGTCGGAGGGGCCCGCCAACGAGCAGTACTTC. Translated, it gives CASSPIKSEGPANEQYF.

J is TRBJ1-2 and V is TRBV9; no firm D call. CDR1 is SGDLS and CDR2 is YYNGEE in the germline V gene. The CDR3 length is 15 residues. The germline V and J ends were trimmed by 7 bases and 3 bases, with 19 bases remaining between them. In nucleotides, the CDR3 is TGTGCCAGCTCCCGGGGAGGGCAGGATGACTATGGCTACACCTTC. It codes for CASSRGGQDDYGYTF.

The chain has TRBV7-3 and TRBJ2-5; D call uncertain. Germline V gene lookup returns CDR1 SGHTA and CDR2 FQGTGA. This CDR3 is built from 16 residues. The ends were cut back, 1 base at V and 2 bases at J, with 14 bases in the middle. The CDR3: CASSLKDIGRQETQYF. As DNA, the CDR3 is TGTGCCAGCAGCTTAAAGGATATCGGGCGTCAAGAGACCCAGTACTTC.

CDR3 in amino acids: CASSPPQEPGEQYF. The DNA of the CDR3 is TGCGCCAGCAGCCCCCCACAGGAGCCTGGGGAGCAGTACTTC. The J gene is TRBJ2-7, the V gene TRBV4-1, with D maybe TRBD1 (5 bases). This CDR3 has 14 residues. The ends were cut back, 4 bases at V and 7 bases at J, with 17 bases in the middle. In germline, CDR1 is MGHRA, CDR2 YSYEKL.

This chain connects TRBV4-1 to TRBJ2-5, with 8 bases fitting TRBD1. Unmatched junction bases numbered 5, after V lost 6 bases and J lost 5 bases. The CDR3 is 13 amino acids. CDR1 and CDR2 from the germline V gene are MGHRA and YSYEKL. CDR3: CASSPRGLETQYF. In DNA, the CDR3 is TGCGCCAGCAGTCCCAGGGGGCTGGAGACCCAGTACTTC.

This clone turned up a few times. The V and J genes are TRBV2 and TRBJ2-1; 7 bases match TRBD2. J lost 6 bases, V lost 4 bases, and 6 bases had no gene match. Looked up from germline, CDR1 is SNHLY and CDR2 is FYNNEI. CDR3 length: 14 residues. CDR3 nucleotides: TGTGCCAGCAGTGTCCCTCCGGGGGGCAATGAGCAGTTCTTC. Translating gives CASSVPPGGNEQFF.

V is TRBV25-1 and J is TRBJ2-7, with 7 bases aligning to TRBD1. The CDR3 covers 17 residues. J was trimmed by 0 bases and V by 5 bases; bases with no gene match: 13. Germline lookup yields CDR1 MGHDK and CDR2 SYGVNS. The CDR3 nucleotides are TGTGCCAGCAGTCCCCCGGGACAGTTAGAGAGCTCCTACGAGCAGTACTTC. Encoded protein: CASSPPGQLESSYEQYF.

This rearrangement joins TRBV14 to TRBJ2-5; D is perhaps TRBD1 (5 bases). This CDR3 has 17 amino acids. The germline V and J ends were trimmed by 3 bases and 0 bases, with 17 bases remaining between them. Germline V gives CDR1 SGHDN, CDR2 FVKESK. The CDR3 sequence is CASSHGPTDMYQETQYF. The CDR3 region has the DNA TGTGCCAGCAGCCACGGGCCGACAGATATGTACCAAGAGACCCAGTACTTC.

V gene TRBV30 combines with J gene TRBJ1-5; no clear D. Germline V CDR1 and CDR2: GTSNPN, SVGIG (reference sequence). The CDR3 covers 14 residues. The V end was cut by 2 bases, the J end by 2 bases, with 10 bases between. CDR3 nucleotide sequence: TGTGCCTGGAGTACATCCATGGGCAATCAGCCCCAGCATTTT. It specifies CAWSTSMGNQPQHF.

The gene calls are TRBV25-1 and TRBJ2-5; D not resolved. In germline, CDR1 is MGHDK, CDR2 SYGVNS. The V and J ends lost 4 bases and 5 bases respectively, with 11 bases between them. The CDR3 sequence is 13 residues long. The CDR3 sequence is CASSGDDVETQYF. The CDR3 DNA follows: TGTGCCAGCAGTGGAGACGACGTGGAGACCCAGTACTTC.

This clone was seen only once. The genes are TRBV30 and TRBJ2-7; D is unclear. This CDR3 is 14 amino acids long. CDR1 GTSNPN and CDR2 SVGIG come from the germline V gene (reference sequence). V was pared by 4 bases and J by 9 bases, with 22 bases between. The DNA of the CDR3 is TGTGCCTGGACAAGGACGGACCCCCCACGAAGGCAGTACTTC. It specifies CAWTRTDPPRRQYF.

The gene calls are TRBV7-6 and TRBJ2-2; D remains unclear. The CDR3 spans 18 residues. Trimming cost V 0 bases and J 6 bases, with 20 bases left between them. The germline V gene has CDR1 SGHVS and CDR2 FNYEAQ. The DNA for the CDR3 is TGTGCCAGCAGCTTAGCGCCGGAAAGTGGGTCTAAGGCCGGGGAGCTGTTTTTT. It translates to CASSLAPESGSKAGELFF.

The J gene is TRBJ2-3, the V gene TRBV27, with D tentatively TRBD1 (5 bases). CDR3 length: 16 residues. V was pared by 5 bases and J by 4 bases, with 19 bases between. Germline V gives CDR1 MNHEY, CDR2 SMNVEV (reference sequence). In DNA, the CDR3 is TGTGCCAGCAGTCACACGACCAGGGTAGGGGCAGATACGCAGTATTTT. It translates to CASSHTTRVGADTQYF.

The genes are TRBV15 and TRBJ1-5; D possibly corresponds to TRBD1 (6 bases). CDR3 size: 15 residues. CDR1 LNHNV and CDR2 YYDKDF come from the germline V gene (reference sequence). The V end lost 4 bases, the J end lost 4 bases, and 14 bases lay between the germline ends. CDR3 DNA sequence: TGTGCCACCAGCACCGGACAGTTAGCAAATCAGCCCCAGCATTTT. Translation gives CATSTGQLANQPQHF.

The V call is TRBV9, the J call TRBJ2-1; D is unclear. V shed 0 bases and J shed 10 bases, with 11 bases lying between them. This CDR3 is built from 13 residues. The germline CDR1 and CDR2 sequences are SGDLS and YYNGEE. In DNA form, the CDR3 reads TGTGCCAGCAGCGTAGAGAGAGATCTGGAGCAGTTCTTC. Translating it yields CASSVERDLEQFF.

This clone was detected a few times. This chain joins TRBV7-8 and TRBJ1-1; D is unclear. V was trimmed by 4 bases and J by 0 bases, leaving 9 bases between them. The V gene's germline CDR1 is SGHVS and CDR2 FQNEAQ. The CDR3 has 14 amino acids. In nucleotides, the CDR3 is TGTGCCAGCAGCTCGAACATAATGAACACTGAAGCTTTCTTT. Its translation: CASSSNIMNTEAFF.

The genes are TRBV5-1 and TRBJ2-5, with TRBD2 as a possible D gene (6 bases). The J call is doubtful: the DNA matches TRBJ2-7 better. Germline-derived CDR1 and CDR2 are SGHRS and YFSETQ. The CDR3 consists of 13 residues. CDR3 in amino acids: CASSLVLAGEQYF. The CDR3 DNA reads TGCGCCAGCAGCTTGGTACTAGCTGGCGAGCAGTACTTC.

In the case of this clone: The same CDR3 arises from other DNA sequences in this sample as well. As DNA, the CDR3 is TGTGCCAGCAGCTTGGAACCGGGGGAGCAGTACTTC. This codes for CASSLEPGEQYF. V is TRBV5-6 and J is TRBJ2-7, with D maybe TRBD2 (5 bases). The CDR3 consists of 12 residues. Germline-derived CDR1 and CDR2 are SGHDT and YYEEEE. The V end lost 0 bases, the J end lost 7 bases, and 8 bases lay between the germline ends.

In this sample, this clone turned up once. The chain is built from TRBV4-1 and TRBJ1-2; 12 nucleotides align to TRBD1. Per the germline V gene, CDR1 is MGHRA and CDR2 is YSYEKL. This CDR3 spans 17 amino acids. The V and J ends lost 0 bases and 5 bases, in that order; junction bases with no gene match: 7. CDR3: CASSQDGTGGKGYGYTF. The CDR3 nucleotides read TGCGCCAGCAGCCAAGATGGGACAGGGGGCAAAGGATATGGCTACACCTTC.

This chain joins TRBV5-4 and TRBJ2-6; maybe TRBD2 (5 bases). The germline V gene has CDR1 SGHNT and CDR2 YYREEE (reference sequence). The ends were cut back, 0 bases at V and 0 bases at J, with 7 bases in the middle. This CDR3 is built from 16 residues. CDR3 amino acids: CASSLERVSGANVLTF. The CDR3 DNA reads as TGTGCCAGCAGCTTGGAGAGGGTCTCTGGGGCCAACGTCCTGACTTTC. Full variable domain (outside the CDR3, taken from reference TRBV5-4 and TRBJ2-6): ETGVTQSPTHLIKTRGQQVTLRCSSQSGHNTVSWYQQALGQGPQFIFQYYREEENGRGNFPPRFSGLQFPNYSSELNVNALELDDSALYLCASSLERVSGANVLTFGAGSRLTVL.

This clone has just one count. The chain employs TRBV2 and TRBJ1-5; TRBD1 matches 8 bases. The junction had 12 bases not matched to a gene; V was cut back by 5 bases and J by 0 bases. CDR1 SNHLY and CDR2 FYNNEI come from the germline V gene. This CDR3 is 18 amino acids long. The CDR3 region is CASSPDRGQLYSNQPQHF. The CDR3 DNA reads as TGTGCCAGCAGTCCCGACAGGGGCCAACTTTATAGCAATCAGCCCCAGCATTTT.

The chain links TRBV29-1 to TRBJ1-2; D gene uncertain. Germline CDR1 and CDR2: SQVTM and ANQGSEA. This CDR3 is 11 amino acids long. V was clipped by 4 bases and J by 3 bases, with 6 bases between them. CDR3 sequence: CSVALDYGYTF. The DNA of the CDR3 is TGCAGCGTTGCGTTGGACTATGGCTACACCTTC.

V and J are TRBV29-1 and TRBJ2-7; 8 nucleotides line up with TRBD2. Germline CDR1 SQVTM, CDR2 ANQGSEA. This CDR3 region has 16 residues. J was trimmed by 4 bases and V by 0 bases; bases with no gene match: 11. For the CDR3, the DNA is TGCAGCGTTGAAGATCGGGGGGGCCGGGGGCTATACGAGCAGTACTTC. Amino acid sequence: CSVEDRGGRGLYEQYF.

This chain links TRBV18 with TRBJ2-7; 7 bases line up with TRBD1. The V gene's germline CDR1 is KGHSH and CDR2 LQKENI. With V trimmed by 0 bases and J by 2 bases, 4 bases remained unmatched. The CDR3 has 15 residues. DNA for the CDR3: TGTGCCAGCTCACCACCCACAGGGGACCCCTACGAGCAGTACTTC. Translated: CASSPPTGDPYEQYF. The whole variable domain, filled in from reference TRBV18 and TRBJ2-7, reads NAGVMQNPRHLVRRRGQEARLRCSPMKGHSHVYWYRQLPEEGLKFMVYLQKENIIDESGMPKERFSAEFPKEGPSILRIQQVVRGDSAAYFCASSPPTGDPYEQYFGPGTRLTVT.

This clone was seen more than once but under ten times. The chain carries TRBV5-6 and TRBJ1-1; D unresolved. V shed 1 base and J shed 7 bases, with 8 bases lying between them. The CDR3 totals 12 residues. Germline assignment: CDR1 SGHDT and CDR2 YYEEEE. The CDR3: CASSLQPDEAFF. The CDR3 nucleotides are TGTGCCAGCAGCTTGCAGCCCGATGAAGCTTTCTTT.

The V call is TRBV30, the J call TRBJ1-1; no reliable D call. V shed 5 bases and J shed 2 bases, with 3 bases lying between them. CDR1 is GTSNPN, CDR2 SVGIG, per germline (reference sequence). The CDR3 totals 10 residues. Here the CDR3 DNA reads TGTGCCTGGGTTAACACTGAAGCTTTCTTT. Translating it yields CAWVNTEAFF.

V usage is TRBV4-2 and J usage is TRBJ1-4; a weak D match, TRBD1 (6 bases). The V end lost 3 bases, the J end lost 4 bases, and 18 bases lay between the germline ends. Germline CDR1 is LGHNA and CDR2 is YNFKEQ. The CDR3 contains 17 residues. The CDR3: CASSHTGRYFDNEKLFF. The DNA of the CDR3 is TGTGCCAGCAGCCATACAGGGCGTTACTTCGATAATGAAAAACTGTTTTTT.